A single sample is the source of the 20 T cell receptor beta chains below, sequenced in a study of identical twins. TCRdb passed the 5' RACE reads through MiXCR, listing each CDR3 protein once. The sample carries approximately 220,000 distinct CDR3 sequences, 7.5% recorded once. These sequences were also reported in another study, on yellow fever vaccine responses in identical twins.

What was sequenced was CD8+ T cells sorted from blood. The origin of the receptors is a woman between 18 and 30 years old in good health.

The CDR3 protein is CASSTGTSGGETQYF. As DNA, the CDR3 is TGTGCCAGCAGCACAGGGACTAGCGGCGGGGAGACCCAGTACTTC. The chain carries TRBV5-6 and TRBJ2-5; TRBD2 matches 11 bases. Trimming at V came to 4 bases and at J to 5 bases, leaving 7 bases not matched to a gene. This CDR3 is built from 15 residues. The germline CDR1 and CDR2 sequences are SGHDT and YYEEEE. The complete variable domain, with remaining parts taken from reference TRBV5-6 and TRBJ2-5, reads DAGVTQSPTHLIKTRGQQVTLRCSPKSGHDTVSWYQQALGQGPQFIFQYYEEEERQRGNFPDRFSGHQFPNYSSELNVNALLLGDSALYLCASSTGTSGGETQYFGPGTRLLVL.

This clonotype occurred a few times. The chain couples TRBV24-1 to TRBJ2-7, with TRBD1 identical over 9 bases. From germline, CDR1 is KGHDR and CDR2 SFDVKD. The V gene end was trimmed by 3 bases and the J gene end by 5 bases; junction bases not matched to a gene: 10. The CDR3 loop spans 16 amino acids. The CDR3 is CATSDGPGTGFDEQYF. The CDR3 DNA is TGTGCCACCAGTGATGGCCCCGGGACAGGGTTTGACGAGCAGTACTTC.

The sample holds many counts of this clonotype. The J gene is TRBJ1-2, the V gene TRBV16; TRBD1 agrees at 7 bases. The CDR3 is 14 amino acids. CDR1 and CDR2 from the germline V gene are KGHSY and FQNENV. Trimming took 2 bases from V and 4 from J; bases not matched to a gene: 4. The CDR3 nucleotides read TGTGCCAGCAGCCAAGGGACAGAAAGCTATGGCTACACCTTC. Encoded protein: CASSQGTESYGYTF.

The chain uses TRBV20-1 and TRBJ2-5, with TRBD2 matching over 9 bases. Germline CDR1 is DFQATT and CDR2 is SNEGSKA (reference sequence). CDR3 length equals 16 residues. The V gene end was trimmed by 3 bases and the J gene end by 3 bases; junction bases not matched to a gene: 11. CDR3 protein: CSARSLAGTGKETQYF. The CDR3 coding sequence is TGCAGTGCTAGGAGCCTAGCGGGAACGGGAAAAGAGACCCAGTACTTC.

This clonotype was detected only a few times. This rearrangement joins TRBV20-1 to TRBJ2-5; D gene ambiguous. Trimming removed 3 bases at V and 1 base at J, with 15 bases between. CDR1 DFQATT and CDR2 SNEGSKA come from the germline V gene (reference sequence). CDR3 length: 15 residues. CDR3: CSASSLSLGQETQYF. For the CDR3, the DNA is TGCAGTGCTAGTAGCCTGTCGCTAGGCCAAGAGACCCAGTACTTC.

This rearrangement joins TRBV2 to TRBJ2-3; 11 nucleotides line up with TRBD2. Trimming removed 6 bases from V and 2 bases from J; junction bases left unmatched: 7. Germline assignment: CDR1 SNHLY and CDR2 FYNNEI. The CDR3 is 16 residues long. In DNA form, the CDR3 reads TGTGCCAGCAGGATGACTAGCGGGGACCTCACAGATACGCAGTATTTT. Protein product: CASRMTSGDLTDTQYF.

The gene calls are TRBV10-1 and TRBJ2-5; a possible D gene is TRBD1 (5 bases). The CDR3 has 14 residues. From germline, CDR1 is WNHNN and CDR2 SYGVQD (reference sequence). V was shortened by 6 bases and J by 3 bases, with 14 bases between the two germline ends. Here the CDR3 DNA reads TGCGCCAGCAGCCCCGGACAAGAGGAAGAGACCCAGTACTTC. Translation: CASSPGQEEETQYF.

The chain uses TRBV4-1 and TRBJ2-3; the D gene could be TRBD1 or TRBD2 (5 bases each). Trimming shortened V by 0 bases and J by 4 bases, and 8 bases separated the two germline ends. The CDR3 totals 14 residues. Germline CDR1 MGHRA, CDR2 YSYEKL. The chain's CDR3 is CASSQDRGPDTQYF. The DNA of the CDR3 is TGCGCCAGCAGCCAAGATCGGGGCCCAGATACGCAGTATTTT.

The rearrangement links TRBV24-1 to TRBJ2-3; 7 nucleotides match TRBD1. The V and J ends lost 4 bases and 4 bases, in that order; junction bases with no gene match: 4. In germline, CDR1 is KGHDR, CDR2 SFDVKD. The CDR3 has 14 residues. The CDR3 sequence is CATSERTGPDTQYF. For the CDR3, the DNA is TGTGCCACCAGTGAAAGGACAGGCCCAGATACGCAGTATTTT.

Concerning this clonotype: The junction shows a germline mismatch at one end, possibly a read error. The chain combines TRBV29-1 with TRBJ2-7; D assignment may be TRBD1 or TRBD2 (5 bases each). The CDR3 runs to 14 residues. Germline CDR1 and CDR2: SQVTM and ANQGSEA. Here the CDR3 DNA reads TGCAGCGTTGAAAAGGCAGGGAGCTCCTACGAGCAGCACTTC. Protein product: CSVEKAGSSYEQHF.

A few counts support this clonotype. This chain connects TRBV27 to TRBJ2-5; D ambiguous. The CDR3 consists of 13 residues. Trimming took off 3 bases at V and 2 bases at J, with 7 bases between the two ends. In germline, CDR1 is MNHEY, CDR2 SMNVEV (reference sequence). CDR3 amino acids: CASSFYPQETQYF. The CDR3 DNA sequence: TGTGCCAGCAGTTTTTATCCTCAAGAGACCCAGTACTTC.

This clonotype came up a few times. This chain connects TRBV6-1 to TRBJ2-5, with D possibly TRBD2 on 5 matching bases. V was cut by 3 bases and J by 0 bases, with 11 bases left in between. The CDR3 covers 15 residues. CDR1 is MNHNS, CDR2 SASEGT, per germline. This chain's CDR3 is CASSEDSAYQETQYF. CDR3 DNA: TGTGCCAGCAGTGAGGACTCGGCGTACCAAGAGACCCAGTACTTC.

The J gene is TRBJ2-7, the V gene TRBV4-1, with TRBD1 matching 9 bases. Germline V CDR1 and CDR2: MGHRA, YSYEKL. The CDR3 has 16 amino acids. J gave up 5 bases and V 2 bases, and 10 bases lay outside the gene matches. As DNA, the CDR3 is TGCGCCAGCAGCCAACCGGACCGGGACAGGGTCAACGAGCAGTACTTC. Its translation: CASSQPDRDRVNEQYF.

This clonotype was counted at least ten times. The chain carries TRBV12-3 or TRBV12-4 and TRBJ1-1; D call uncertain. V was shortened by 5 bases and J by 6 bases, with 13 bases between the two germline ends. The CDR3 is made up of 13 amino acids. Here the CDR3 DNA reads TGTGCCAGCAGTACAATCACCCAGGCTGAAGCTTTCTTT. This sequence encodes CASSTITQAEAFF.

This clonotype was detected a few times. CDR3 nucleotides: TGTGCCAGCAGTGATGGCCCCTGGGAAGCTAACTATGGCTACACCTTC. The encoded protein is CASSDGPWEANYGYTF. The chain couples TRBV6-1 to TRBJ1-2, with D hard to call. Germline CDR1 and CDR2: MNHNS and SASEGT. The CDR3 loop spans 16 amino acids. V was cut by 3 bases and J by 0 bases, with 14 bases left in between.

This rearrangement joins TRBV2 to TRBJ2-7; 7 positions match TRBD1. Germline V lookup: CDR1 SNHLY, CDR2 FYNNEI. The CDR3 is made up of 15 amino acids. J lost 3 bases, V lost 2 bases, and 7 bases had no gene match. The CDR3 coding sequence is TGTGCCAGCAGTGAACGCCTACAGGGGCACTACGAGCAGTACTTC. Protein sequence: CASSERLQGHYEQYF.

This clonotype was found many times. The gene calls are TRBV6-9 and TRBJ2-3, with a possible D match to TRBD2 (6 bases). Germline loops: CDR1 MNHGY, CDR2 SVAAGI. The ends were cut back, 8 bases at V and 2 bases at J, with 14 bases in the middle. The CDR3 runs to 14 residues. Written as DNA, the CDR3 is TGTGCCAGCGGCTACGGGGACTCCACAGATACGCAGTATTTT. The encoded protein is CASGYGDSTDTQYF.

The chain is built from TRBV13 and TRBJ2-5; D is unresolved. The CDR3 has 13 amino acids. Germline assignment: CDR1 PRHDT and CDR2 FYEKMQ (reference sequence). Trimming shortened V by 5 bases and J by 3 bases, and 10 bases separated the two germline ends. CDR3 region: CASSPRVEETQYF. The CDR3 DNA reads as TGTGCCAGCAGCCCCCGAGTAGAAGAGACCCAGTACTTC.

J is TRBJ2-7 and V is TRBV4-1, with no clear D. The CDR3 covers 13 residues. Germline V gene sequence: CDR1 MGHRA, CDR2 YSYEKL. V was shortened by 1 base and J by 5 bases, with 9 bases between the two germline ends. This chain's CDR3 is CASSQVGENEQYV. CDR3 DNA: TGCGCCAGCAGCCAAGTTGGGGAAAACGAGCAGTACGTC.

This clonotype occurred many times. The chain has TRBV6-5 and TRBJ2-3, with 12 positions matching TRBD2. V lost 0 bases and J lost 2; bases outside the gene matches: 9. This CDR3 contains 19 residues. The germline gives CDR1 MNHEY, CDR2 SVGAGI. The CDR3 nucleotides are TGTGCCAGCAGTTACTCCACTGGACTAGCGGGACGTCCCACAGATACGCAGTATTTT. Its translation is CASSYSTGLAGRPTDTQYF.